The 4 T cell receptor beta chains below were found in one sample sequenced in a study of T cell repertoires in cytomegalovirus infection. TCRdb reanalysed the reads using MiXCR and keeps one entry per CDR3 protein. This table has approximately 500,000 distinct CDR3 sequences, around 11% appearing once. Material for sequencing was PBMCs. The receptors derive from a human donor in good health (CMV status not recorded). Some clones in this sample may be carry-over from other donors' samples.

This clonotype has only a few counts. The chain links TRBV5-1 to TRBJ2-7; D possibly corresponds to TRBD1 (6 bases). Germline V CDR1 and CDR2: SGHRS, YFSETQ. CDR3 length: 15 amino acids. The V gene lost 0 bases and the J gene lost 1 base, with 11 bases spanning the gap. The CDR3 DNA reads TGCGCCAGCAGCTTGGCCGGGACAAATTCCTACGAGCAGTACTTC. Encoded protein: CASSLAGTNSYEQYF.

This clonotype was seen repeatedly, ten times or more. This chain uses TRBV19 with TRBJ1-5; the D is unclear. CDR1 is LNHDA and CDR2 is SQIVND in the germline V gene (reference sequence). The CDR3 loop spans 15 amino acids. V lost 1 base and J lost 0, with 7 bases in between. CDR3 protein: CASSIVRNSNQPQHF. In DNA, the CDR3 is TGTGCCAGTAGTATAGTTCGAAATAGCAATCAGCCCCAGCATTTT.

This clonotype was picked up a small number of times. J is TRBJ2-3 and V is TRBV29-1; D is ambiguous. Looked up from germline, CDR1 is SQVTM and CDR2 is ANQGSEA. The CDR3 sequence is 13 residues long. V lost 2 bases and J lost 4, with 10 bases in between. The CDR3 nucleotides read TGCAGCGTTGAAATAGAGGTTCCAGATACGCAGTATTTT. This sequence encodes CSVEIEVPDTQYF.

The chain is built from TRBV2 and TRBJ1-5; no firm D call. This CDR3 region has 15 residues. The germline V gene encodes CDR1 SNHLY and CDR2 FYNNEI. V shed 5 bases and J shed 0 bases, with 11 bases lying between them. The CDR3 coding sequence is TGTGCCAGCAGTCGAGGAATTAATAGCAATCAGCCCCAGCATTTT. Encoded protein: CASSRGINSNQPQHF.